This is a list of T cell receptor beta chains from one sample in a study of cytomegalovirus exposure and HLA in healthy donors. The protocol was immunoSEQ multiplex PCR, while the TCRdb copy is restricted to in-frame clones and leaves out a portion. The table lists 110,000 or so clones, 69% of them singletons, with around 5.4% in the top ten. Material: PBMCs. All receptors derive from a woman between 70 and 85 years old in good health and CMV-seropositive. Each CDR3 is given with its conserved first and last residue. D genes are given only for firm matches. Size values are once, few and many counts, or a class for expanded clones, and some rows have none.

d_gene | j_gene | v_gene | abundance | CDR3nt | CDR3aa
. | TRBJ1-1 | TRBV7-2 | few | TGTGCCAGCAGCTTAGGGACAGCGGAAGAAGCTTTCTTT | CASSLGTAEEAFF
TRBD1 | TRBJ2-7 | TRBV5-1 | . | TGCGCCAGCAGCAACGGACAGGGAGTGTTCCACGAGCAGTACTTC | CASSNGQGVFHEQYF
. | TRBJ2-4 | TRBV5-1 | once | TGCGCCAGCAGCCCTGGGGCAGCTCTATCCAAAAACATTCAGTACTTC | CASSPGAALSKNIQYF
TRBD1 | TRBJ1-2 | TRBV6-5 | . | TGTGCCAGCAGTTACCGACAGGGGGCGAACTATGGCTACACCTTC | CASSYRQGANYGYTF
. | TRBJ1-5 | TRBV4-1 | . | TGCGCCAGCAGCCAAGGCCAGTACAATCAGCCCCAGCATTTT | CASSQGQYNQPQHF
TRBD2 | TRBJ2-2 | TRBV4-2 | once | TGTGCCAGCAGCCAGAAGGGTACTAGCGGGGGGAACACCGGGGAGCTGTTTTTT | CASSQKGTSGGNTGELFF
TRBD2 | TRBJ2-7 | TRBV6-6 | . | TGTGCCAGCAGTTATCTAGCGGGGGGCTACGAGCAGTACTTC | CASSYLAGGYEQYF
TRBD1 | TRBJ1-1 | TRBV19 | few | TGTGCCAGTAGGGGGGGACAGGGAATGAACACTGAAGCTTTCTTT | CASRGGQGMNTEAFF
TRBD1 | TRBJ2-5 | TRBV16 | . | TGTGCCAGCAGCCAATCCCTACTGGGACAGGGGGCGAAGACCCAGTACTTC | CASSQSLLGQGAKTQYF
TRBD1 | TRBJ2-1 | TRBV5-1 | few | TGCGCCAGCAGCTTTGGAAGGACAGGGATCAATGAGCAGTTCTTC | CASSFGRTGINEQFF
. | TRBJ1-1 | TRBV7-2 | . | TGTGCCAGCAGCCCTTCGGGGAGGAGGACTGAAGCTTTCTTT | CASSPSGRRTEAFF
TRBD1 | TRBJ1-2 | TRBV5-1 | . | TGCGCCAGCAGCTCGACAGGGGCCCAGGATGGCTACACCTTC | CASSSTGAQDGYTF
. | TRBJ2-7 | TRBV11-3 | . | TGTGCCAGCAGCTCCACAGGGCAAGTCGGCGACGAGCAGTACTTC | CASSSTGQVGDEQYF
. | TRBJ1-6 | TRBV7-6 | . | TGTGCCAGCAGCTTAGAGGCCGGGTCGAATTCACCCCTCCACTTT | CASSLEAGSNSPLHF
TRBD1 | TRBJ2-1 | TRBV6-1 | . | TGTGCCACCCATCGGACAGGGGCCCCCACTGAGCAGTTCTTC | CATHRTGAPTEQFF
. | TRBJ2-5 | TRBV7-2 | . | TGTGCCAGCAGCTTAGATGATTACAGGCGGGAGACCCAGTACTTC | CASSLDDYRRETQYF
. | TRBJ2-6 | TRBV21-1 | . | TGTGCCAGCAGCGGCCAAAGCTCTGGGGCCAACGTCCTGACTTTC | CASSGQSSGANVLTF
TRBD1 | TRBJ2-3 | TRBV4-3 | . | TGCGCCAGCAGCCATTCCGACAGGGAAGATACGCAGTATTTT | CASSHSDREDTQYF
TRBD2 | TRBJ2-7 | TRBV6-5 | once | TGTGCCAGCAGTTGGACTAGCGCGCCCTACGAGCAGTACTTC | CASSWTSAPYEQYF
. | TRBJ2-3 | TRBV30 | few | TGTGCCTGGAGTGTCTTGGGACAACTCACAGATACGCAGTATTTT | CAWSVLGQLTDTQYF
. | TRBJ2-7 | TRBV18 | once | TGTGCCAGCTCACCACTGGACAGTGGCTACGAGCAGTACTTC | CASSPLDSGYEQYF
TRBD1 | TRBJ2-7 | TRBV10-3 | few | TGTGCCATCAGTGAGTCGGGACAGAACCACGAGCAGTACTTC | CAISESGQNHEQYF
TRBD2 | TRBJ2-7 | TRBV7-6 | . | TGTGCCAGCAGCTTACTAGCGGGGGTGTCCTACGAGCAGTACTTC | CASSLLAGVSYEQYF
TRBD2 | TRBJ2-2 | TRBV7-7 | . | TGTGCCAGCAGCTTAGGTAGCGGGGGGGCCACCGGGGAGCTGTTTTTT | CASSLGSGGATGELFF
TRBD2 | TRBJ2-5 | TRBV7-2 | . | TGTGCCAGCAGCTTATCAACTAGCGGGGGGCAAGAGACCCAGTACTTC | CASSLSTSGGQETQYF